This T cell receptor beta chain stems from a study of tumor-infiltrating lymphocytes in localized non-small cell lung cancer. The overall study: Patients included smokers and never-smokers with various histologies, some sampled after neoadjuvant chemotherapy. Each patient gave resected tumor and non-adjacent uninvolved lung tissue. Study findings and constraints: Each assay used a separate piece of the same tissue. Available tissue quantity limited TCR sequencing to a patient subset.

Sequencing was performed with immunoSEQ multiplex PCR; in TCRdb, only in-frame clones are kept and a portion is missing. The data show 15,000 to 20,000 clones, 65% to 85% seen once. With respect to this clone: The target antigen is unknown.

The CDR3 loop spans 13 amino acids. Trimming left V 2 bases short and J 8 bases short, with 10 bases between. Germline CDR1 MDHEN, CDR2 SYDVKM. The sequence derives from a human donor with non-small cell lung cancer. The genes are TRBV28 and TRBJ2-4; perhaps D is TRBD1 or TRBD2 (6 bases each). The sequencing input was uninvolved lung tissue not adjacent to the tumor. The CDR3 here is CASSLPGADIQYF. CDR3 nucleotides: TGTGCCAGCAGTTTACCGGGGGCGGACATTCAGTACTTC.